The T cell receptor (beta chain) under discussion was sequenced for a study of blood T cell repertoires in COVID-19. The data were produced by immunoSEQ multiplex PCR, yet TCRdb's version contains in-frame clones alone and is incomplete. The sample consists of 60,000 to 70,000 clones, roughly 71% of them appearing once. Between the trimmed V and J ends, which lost 3 bases and 6 bases, there was a span of 12 bases. CDR1 and CDR2 from the germline V gene are GTSNPN and SVGIG (reference sequence). The CDR3 extends over 14 amino acids. The chain joins TRBV30 to TRBJ1-6, with a tentative D call TRBD1 (6 bases). This sequence was found in a woman aged 80 or over with acute or convalescent COVID-19. The sequenced material came from peripheral blood. Here the CDR3 DNA reads TGTGCCTGGAGAAGGGGGTCGGTTAATTCACCCCTCCACTTT. This translates into CAWRRGSVNSPLHF.